This T cell receptor beta chain derives from a study of cytomegalovirus exposure and HLA in healthy donors. These donors, healthy bone marrow donors, were studied. The CDR3 has 16 residues. The V gene's germline CDR1 is SNHLY and CDR2 FYNNEI. V lost 5 bases, J lost 5 bases, and 12 bases stayed unmatched. PCR involved 60 Vbeta and 13 Jbeta primers. Profiled with immunoSEQ multiplex PCR; TCRdb holds only in-frame clones, not every one. This table holds over 150,000 clones, 77% found once. This chain uses TRBV2 with TRBJ2-4, with 7 bases lining up with TRBD1. Specimen: PBMCs. The clonotype comes from an older woman in good health and CMV-seropositive. CDR3 coding DNA: TGTGCCAGCAGTTCTCGTTATCGGACAGGACAAAACATTCAGTACTTC. Translation: CASSSRYRTGQNIQYF. The variable domain in full, with the rest retrieved from reference TRBV2 and TRBJ2-4, is EPEVTQTPSHQVTQMGQEVILRCVPISNHLYFYWYRQILGQKVEFLVSFYNNEISEKSEIFDDQFSVERPDGSNFTLKIRSTKLEDSAMYFCASSSRYRTGQNIQYFGAGTRLSVL.